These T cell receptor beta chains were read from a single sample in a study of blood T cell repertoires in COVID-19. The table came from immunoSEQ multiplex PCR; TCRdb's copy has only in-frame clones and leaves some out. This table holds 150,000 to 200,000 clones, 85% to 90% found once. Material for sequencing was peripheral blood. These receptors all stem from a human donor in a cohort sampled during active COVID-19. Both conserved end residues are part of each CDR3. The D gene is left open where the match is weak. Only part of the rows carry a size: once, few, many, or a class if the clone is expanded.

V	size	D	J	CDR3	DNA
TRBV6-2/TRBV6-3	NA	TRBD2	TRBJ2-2	CASSYPPAGGPRTGELFF	TGTGCCAGCAGTTACCCCCCAGCGGGAGGGCCTCGCACCGGGGAGCTGTTTTTT
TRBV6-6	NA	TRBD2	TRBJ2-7	CASSRQGTSGFFYEQYF	TGTGCCAGCAGTCGACAGGGGACTAGCGGGTTCTTCTACGAGCAGTACTTC
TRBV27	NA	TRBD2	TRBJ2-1	CASSLRGGTSGRGDNEQFF	TGTGCCAGCAGTTTGAGAGGGGGGACTAGCGGGAGAGGGGACAATGAGCAGTTCTTC
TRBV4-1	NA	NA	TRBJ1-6	CASSQQGQLNSPLHF	TGCGCCAGCAGCCAGCAAGGACAGCTTAATTCACCCCTCCACTTT
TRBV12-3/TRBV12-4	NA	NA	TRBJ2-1	CASRAPGDNEQFF	TGTGCCAGCAGGGCCCCGGGAGACAATGAGCAGTTCTTC
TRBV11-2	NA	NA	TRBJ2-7	CASSLSPGYEQYF	TGTGCCAGCAGCTTAAGTCCGGGCTACGAGCAGTACTTC
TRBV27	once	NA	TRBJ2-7	CASSFGRGGRREQYF	TGTGCCAGCAGTTTTGGTAGGGGTGGTCGACGCGAGCAGTACTTC
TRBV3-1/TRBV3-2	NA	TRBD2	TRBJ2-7	CASSPRWAGGSPAREQYF	TGTGCCAGCAGCCCGCGTTGGGCGGGAGGGTCCCCTGCTCGCGAGCAGTACTTC
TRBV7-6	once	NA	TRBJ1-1	CASSLRWGGGTEAFF	TGTGCCAGCAGCTTGCGATGGGGAGGGGGAACTGAAGCTTTCTTT
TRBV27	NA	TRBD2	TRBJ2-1	CASSPGTSGRTKYNEQFF	TGTGCCAGCAGTCCGGGGACTAGCGGGAGGACCAAATACAATGAGCAGTTCTTC
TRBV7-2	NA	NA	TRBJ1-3	CASSPNRVEGNTIYF	TGTGCCAGCAGCCCGAACCGGGTGGAAGGAAACACCATATATTTT
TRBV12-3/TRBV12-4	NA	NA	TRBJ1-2	CASSPDSIGGYTF	TGTGCCAGCAGCCCCGACTCGATCGGGGGCTACACCTTC
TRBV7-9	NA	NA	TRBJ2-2	CASSLGLTNTGELFF	TGTGCCAGCAGCTTGGGACTGACGAACACCGGGGAGCTGTTTTTT
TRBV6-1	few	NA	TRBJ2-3	CASSDPAGPSTDTQYF	TGTGCCAGCAGTGACCCAGCGGGCCCGAGCACAGATACGCAGTATTTT
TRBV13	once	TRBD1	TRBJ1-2	CASSRRDSPYGYTF	TGTGCCAGCAGCAGAAGGGACAGTCCCTATGGCTACACCTTC
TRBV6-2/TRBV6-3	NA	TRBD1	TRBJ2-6	CASSYSPGQGGSGANVLTF	TGTGCCAGCAGTTACTCCCCGGGACAGGGGGGTTCTGGGGCCAACGTCCTGACTTTC
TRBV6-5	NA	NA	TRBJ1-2	CASRNIYGYTF	TGTGCCAGCAGGAACATCTATGGCTACACCTTC
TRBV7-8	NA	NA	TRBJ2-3	CASSLPGDWADTQYF	TGTGCCAGCAGCTTACCCGGTGACTGGGCAGATACGCAGTATTTT
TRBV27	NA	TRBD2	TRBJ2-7	CASSLRGLAAPYEQYF	TGTGCCAGCAGTTTACGGGGACTAGCGGCCCCCTACGAGCAGTACTTC
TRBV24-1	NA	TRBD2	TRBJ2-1	CATSDRTSGAYNEQFF	TGTGCCACCAGTGACAGGACTAGCGGAGCTTACAATGAGCAGTTCTTC
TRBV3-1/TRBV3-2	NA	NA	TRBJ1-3	CASSQGPGSSGNTIYF	TGTGCCAGCAGCCAAGGACCAGGAAGCTCTGGAAACACCATATATTTT
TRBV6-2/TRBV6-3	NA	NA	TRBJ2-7	CASSYSKRQFEHRYEQYF	TGTGCCAGCAGTTACTCGAAGCGTCAGTTCGAACACCGCTACGAGCAGTACTTC
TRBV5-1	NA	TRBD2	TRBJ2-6	CASSLVGLIAGAYGANVLTF	TGCGCCAGCAGCTTGGTAGGTTTGATAGCGGGAGCTTATGGGGCCAACGTCCTGACTTTC
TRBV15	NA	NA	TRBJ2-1	CATSRYRTASSYNEQFF	TGTGCCACCAGCAGATATAGGACAGCTTCCTCCTACAATGAGCAGTTCTTC
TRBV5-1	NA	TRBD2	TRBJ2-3	CASSLSSGGFNTDTQYF	TGCGCCAGCAGCTTGTCTAGCGGGGGGTTCAACACAGATACGCAGTATTTT
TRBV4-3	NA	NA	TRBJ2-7	CASSQDRDTYEQYF	TGCGCCAGCAGCCAAGATCGGGACACCTACGAGCAGTACTTC
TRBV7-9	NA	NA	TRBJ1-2	CASTFDSRSNYGYTF	TGTGCCAGCACCTTCGACAGTAGATCTAACTATGGCTACACCTTC
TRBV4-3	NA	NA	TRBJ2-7	CASSQAAGGLEQYF	TGCGCCAGCAGCCAAGCGGCAGGGGGGCTTGAGCAGTACTTC
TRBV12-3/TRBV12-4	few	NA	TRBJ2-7	CASSLGSEQYF	TGTGCCAGCAGTTTAGGTAGCGAGCAGTACTTC
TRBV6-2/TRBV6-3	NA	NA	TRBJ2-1	CASSYEAGTPIDNEQFF	TGTGCCAGCAGTTACGAGGCCGGGACTCCGATAGACAATGAGCAGTTCTTC
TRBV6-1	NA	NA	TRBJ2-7	CASSEAPGSSYEQYF	TGTGCCAGCAGTGAAGCCCCCGGGAGCTCCTACGAGCAGTACTTC
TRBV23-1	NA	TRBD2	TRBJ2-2	CAGGREGNTGELFF	TGCGCCGGGGGGCGGGAGGGGAACACCGGGGAGCTGTTTTTT
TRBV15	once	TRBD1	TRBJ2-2	CATSGDRKNTGELFF	TGTGCCACCAGCGGGGACAGGAAGAACACCGGGGAGCTGTTTTTT
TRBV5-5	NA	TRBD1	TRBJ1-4	CASSRQGVNEKLFF	TGTGCCAGCAGCAGACAGGGGGTTAATGAAAAACTGTTTTTT
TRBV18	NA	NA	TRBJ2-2	CASSPDTGLGELFF	TGTGCCAGCTCACCTGACACAGGGCTCGGGGAGCTGTTTTTT
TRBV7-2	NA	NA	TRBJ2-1	CASSSVWSSYNEQFF	TGTGCCAGCAGCTCAGTATGGAGCTCCTACAATGAGCAGTTCTTC
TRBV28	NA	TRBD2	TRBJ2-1	CASSFLVGGNEQFF	TGTGCCAGCAGTTTTTTGGTGGGGGGGAATGAGCAGTTCTTC
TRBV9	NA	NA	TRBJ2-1	CASSPSQGSYNEQFF	TGTGCCAGCAGCCCCTCACAGGGTTCCTACAATGAGCAGTTCTTC
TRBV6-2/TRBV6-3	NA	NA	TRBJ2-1	CASSYVQYNEQFF	TGTGCCAGCAGTTACGTCCAGTACAATGAGCAGTTCTTC
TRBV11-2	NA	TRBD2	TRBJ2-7	CASSDGLAGGGREQYF	TGTGCCAGCAGCGACGGCCTAGCGGGAGGGGGTCGCGAGCAGTACTTC
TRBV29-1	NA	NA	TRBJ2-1	CSVEAPESYEQFF	TGCAGCGTTGAAGCCCCTGAGAGTTATGAGCAGTTCTTC